The 5 T cell receptor beta chains below come from one sample, sequenced in a study of cytomegalovirus exposure and HLA in healthy donors. PCR used 60 Vbeta primers and 13 Jbeta primers. This table comes from immunoSEQ multiplex PCR, and its TCRdb copy is limited to in-frame clones, with some not included. The table records over 150,000 clones, around 80% of them present only once. Sequenced: PBMCs. The source is a man aged 25-45 years in good health and CMV-seropositive.

The chain links TRBV28 to TRBJ2-1; 7 nucleotides align to TRBD2. CDR1 MDHEN and CDR2 SYDVKM come from the germline V gene. The CDR3 is 14 amino acids. Trimming cost V 10 bases and J 6 bases; bases outside gene matches: 12. For the CDR3, the DNA is TGTGCCATCAGAGCGTGGGAGGGTGGCAATGAGCAGTTCTTC. It codes for CAIRAWEGGNEQFF.

The chain joins TRBV7-9 to TRBJ1-2, with TRBD1 identical over 9 bases. The CDR3 runs to 14 residues. CDR1 SEHNR and CDR2 FQNEAQ come from the germline V gene (reference sequence). CDR3 coding DNA: TGTTCCATCACGGGACAGGGCTTTGTTAATGGCTACACCTTC. Amino acids: CSITGQGFVNGYTF.

This clone was counted a few times. The V and J genes are TRBV13 and TRBJ1-1, with 8 bases aligning to TRBD1. From germline, CDR1 is PRHDT and CDR2 FYEKMQ (reference sequence). The V gene end was trimmed by 4 bases and the J gene end by 6 bases; junction bases not matched to a gene: 4. This CDR3 has 13 amino acids. Here the CDR3 DNA reads TGTGCCAGCAGCTCACAGGGGGGGGCTGAAGCTTTCTTT. Translated: CASSSQGGAEAFF.

The V gene is TRBV28, the J gene TRBJ1-1; 8 bases align to TRBD1. The CDR3 loop spans 13 amino acids. J gave up 4 bases and V 6 bases, and 4 bases lay outside the gene matches. CDR1 and CDR2 (germline): MDHEN, SYDVKM. CDR3 region: CASRDRGVTEAFF. Written as DNA, the CDR3 is TGTGCCAGCAGAGACAGGGGAGTCACTGAAGCTTTCTTT.

This rearrangement joins TRBV6-1 to TRBJ2-5; 9 nucleotides align to TRBD1. Germline trimming cut 7 bases from V and 1 base from J; bases unmatched to any gene: 7. Per germline, CDR1 MNHNS and CDR2 SASEGT. The CDR3 is made up of 15 amino acids. The CDR3 region has the DNA TGTGCCAGCAAACAGGGGGCTCAGAGCCAAGAGACCCAGTACTTC. Its protein is CASKQGAQSQETQYF.